This T cell receptor beta chain is drawn from a study of blood T cells in healthy people across ages. Study-wide findings and caveats: Investigators viewed diversity estimates from one million T cells as underestimates, the study reported.

As regards this clonotype: Its antigen is unknown.

Alongside a J-beta primer mix, a sample-barcoded 5' primer served in a second PCR lasting about 7 to 11 cycles. Each cDNA molecule was tagged by a template-switch adaptor with 12 random nucleotides. TCRdb re-called the 5' RACE reads through MiXCR, storing one row per CDR3 protein. The data contain approximately 1,100,000 distinct CDR3 sequences, 40% to 55% of them singletons. Germline V gene sequence: CDR1 SGHRS, CDR2 YFSETQ. The CDR3 is made up of 14 amino acids. V was cut by 5 bases and J by 3 bases, with 13 bases left in between. The sequence was obtained from a woman aged 55-75 years in good health. Sequenced material: blood. The genes are TRBV5-1 and TRBJ2-3; possibly TRBD2 for D (5 bases). This chain's CDR3 is CASSIGRGTDTQYF. DNA for the CDR3: TGCGCCAGCAGTATCGGTCGGGGTACAGATACGCAGTATTTT.